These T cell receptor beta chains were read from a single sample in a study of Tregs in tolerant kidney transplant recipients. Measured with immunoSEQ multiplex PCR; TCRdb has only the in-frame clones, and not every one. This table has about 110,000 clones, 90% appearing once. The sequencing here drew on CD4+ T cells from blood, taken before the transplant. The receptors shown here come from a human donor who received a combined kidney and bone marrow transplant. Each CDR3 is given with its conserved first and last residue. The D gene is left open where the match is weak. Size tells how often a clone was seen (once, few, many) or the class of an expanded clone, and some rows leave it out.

DNA: TGTGCCAGCAGTGATAGTAAGCCTGTCAACTATGGCTACACCTTC; CDR3: CASSDSKPVNYGYTF; D: NA; J: TRBJ1-2; V: TRBV2; size: NA
DNA: TGCGCCAGCAGGGCGGACAGATACAATGAGCAGTTCTTC; CDR3: CASRADRYNEQFF; D: NA; J: TRBJ2-1; V: TRBV10-2; size: NA
DNA: TGTGCCAGCAGCGTAACAACAGGGTTATCTGGAAACACCATATATTTT; CDR3: CASSVTTGLSGNTIYF; D: NA; J: TRBJ1-3; V: TRBV9; size: once
DNA: TGCGCCAGCAGTGATGGGCCCCGGGAGACCCAGTACTTC; CDR3: CASSDGPRETQYF; D: NA; J: TRBJ2-5; V: TRBV10-1; size: NA
DNA: TGTGCCAGTAGTATAGTCAGTCCCGGGAGGTCAGCCCCCTGGGCTGGGGCCAACGTCCTGACTTTC; CDR3: CASSIVSPGRSAPWAGANVLTF; D: TRBD2; J: TRBJ2-6; V: TRBV19; size: few
DNA: TGCGCCAGCAGCCCCAAAAAGGGACAGACGAACACTGAAGCTTTCTTT; CDR3: CASSPKKGQTNTEAFF; D: TRBD1; J: TRBJ1-1; V: TRBV5-1; size: few
DNA: TGTGCCAGCAGCGTCGAAGACAGGGGTTATGGCTACACCTTC; CDR3: CASSVEDRGYGYTF; D: TRBD1; J: TRBJ1-2; V: TRBV9; size: NA
DNA: TGTGCCAGCAGTTCACAGACCGGGACATCGGGGAGGGTGAGCACTGAAGCTTTCTTT; CDR3: CASSSQTGTSGRVSTEAFF; D: NA; J: TRBJ1-1; V: TRBV27; size: NA
DNA: TGCGCCAGCAGCCCCGTCCGATCTAGCGGGGGAACAGATACGCAGTATTTT; CDR3: CASSPVRSSGGTDTQYF; D: TRBD2; J: TRBJ2-3; V: TRBV10-2; size: NA
DNA: TGTGCCAGCAGCTTGGTGGGACAGGGACACACCGGGGAGCTGTTTTTT; CDR3: CASSLVGQGHTGELFF; D: TRBD1; J: TRBJ2-2; V: TRBV5-6; size: once
DNA: TGTGCCAGCTCAGCGGCCCAAGAGACCCAGTACTTC; CDR3: CASSAAQETQYF; D: NA; J: TRBJ2-5; V: TRBV18; size: NA
DNA: TGTGCCAGCTCACCCAATTCCCAGGGGCAAGAGACCCAGTACTTC; CDR3: CASSPNSQGQETQYF; D: NA; J: TRBJ2-5; V: TRBV18; size: NA
DNA: TGTGCCAGTTCGACATCTCCGAACACCGGGGAGCTGTTTTTT; CDR3: CASSTSPNTGELFF; D: NA; J: TRBJ2-2; V: TRBV6-5; size: once
DNA: TGTGCCAGCAGCCAAGACAGCGCCAACACTGAAGCTTTCTTT; CDR3: CASSQDSANTEAFF; D: NA; J: TRBJ1-1; V: TRBV14; size: NA
DNA: TGCGCCAGCAGCTTGGCCTGGGGGACAGGGGAATTTAATGAAAAACTGTTTTTT; CDR3: CASSLAWGTGEFNEKLFF; D: TRBD1; J: TRBJ1-4; V: TRBV5-1; size: NA
DNA: TGTGCCAGCAGCTTAGAACTCCCCGGAGAGACCCAGTACTTC; CDR3: CASSLELPGETQYF; D: NA; J: TRBJ2-5; V: TRBV7-9; size: NA
DNA: TGTGCCAGCAGCCCGATCCCGGGACTCCCCCGCCCGGGGGCCAACGTCCTGACTTTC; CDR3: CASSPIPGLPRPGANVLTF; D: NA; J: TRBJ2-6; V: TRBV11-2; size: NA
DNA: TGTGCCAGCAGCTTGGGACAGGGCCATGACTATGGCTACACCTTC; CDR3: CASSLGQGHDYGYTF; D: TRBD1; J: TRBJ1-2; V: TRBV7-2; size: NA
DNA: TGTGCCAGCCTAAGCCGGACTAGCGGGGGGGCCTACAATGAGCAGTTCTTC; CDR3: CASLSRTSGGAYNEQFF; D: TRBD2; J: TRBJ2-1; V: TRBV2; size: NA
DNA: TGTGCCAGCAGTCGAACCCGGGACAGGGGGAATGGCTACACCTTC; CDR3: CASSRTRDRGNGYTF; D: TRBD1; J: TRBJ1-2; V: TRBV6-5; size: NA
DNA: TGCGCCAGCAGGGCTAGCACAGATACGCAGTATTTT; CDR3: CASRASTDTQYF; D: NA; J: TRBJ2-3; V: TRBV10-1; size: NA
DNA: TGTGCCACCAGCAGAAACAGGGGCAATCAGCCCCAGCATTTT; CDR3: CATSRNRGNQPQHF; D: NA; J: TRBJ1-5; V: TRBV15; size: NA
DNA: TGTGCCAGCAGTTACTCGATAGGAGAGAACACCGGGGAGCTGTTTTTT; CDR3: CASSYSIGENTGELFF; D: NA; J: TRBJ2-2; V: TRBV6-6; size: NA
DNA: TGTGCCAGCTCACTAGCGGCAACCAACAATGAGCAGTTCTTC; CDR3: CASSLAATNNEQFF; D: NA; J: TRBJ2-1; V: TRBV18; size: NA
DNA: TGTGCCAGCAGTGAAGGACAGGATAATTCACCCCTCCACTTT; CDR3: CASSEGQDNSPLHF; D: NA; J: TRBJ1-6; V: TRBV6-1; size: few
DNA: TGCGCCAGCAGCCAAGGGCGCATTGTCGGGGGACGTGGGAACACTGAAGCTTTCTTT; CDR3: CASSQGRIVGGRGNTEAFF; D: NA; J: TRBJ1-1; V: TRBV4-1; size: NA
DNA: TGTGCCAGCAGCTTAGGTTGGTCTAGCGGGAGGACTAGCACAGATACGCAGTATTTT; CDR3: CASSLGWSSGRTSTDTQYF; D: TRBD2; J: TRBJ2-3; V: TRBV7-9; size: NA
DNA: TGCGCCAGCAGCCCGCTAGCGGGAGGCGCCTACGAGCAGTACTTC; CDR3: CASSPLAGGAYEQYF; D: TRBD2; J: TRBJ2-7; V: TRBV4-3; size: NA
DNA: TGTGCCAGCAGTGTAGACGGGTCCGGCTACACCTTC; CDR3: CASSVDGSGYTF; D: NA; J: TRBJ1-2; V: TRBV6-1; size: NA
DNA: TGCGCCAGCAGCCAGGACAGGACCACAGATACGCAGTATTTT; CDR3: CASSQDRTTDTQYF; D: TRBD1; J: TRBJ2-3; V: TRBV5-1; size: NA
DNA: TGTGCCAGCAGTTTAGACAGAAATCAGCCCCAGCATTTT; CDR3: CASSLDRNQPQHF; D: NA; J: TRBJ1-5; V: TRBV28; size: NA
DNA: TGTGCCAGTACCCCCGGACAGGGGGCGCATCAGCCCCAGCATTTT; CDR3: CASTPGQGAHQPQHF; D: TRBD1; J: TRBJ1-5; V: TRBV19; size: NA
DNA: TGTGCCAGCAACCCTACTAGCGGCCACTACGAGCAGTACTTC; CDR3: CASNPTSGHYEQYF; D: TRBD2; J: TRBJ2-7; V: TRBV11-2; size: NA
DNA: TGTGCCAGCAGCTTACTCTCTAGCGGGGCCCCGGGCGAGCAGTACTTC; CDR3: CASSLLSSGAPGEQYF; D: TRBD2; J: TRBJ2-7; V: TRBV7-2; size: NA
DNA: TGTGCCAGCAGCGAGAGGGGGCTAGGTGAGCAGTTCTTC; CDR3: CASSERGLGEQFF; D: TRBD1; J: TRBJ2-1; V: TRBV9; size: NA
DNA: TGTGCCAGCAGCAAAAGGGGATCCGGTCTTCAGCCCCAGCATTTT; CDR3: CASSKRGSGLQPQHF; D: NA; J: TRBJ1-5; V: TRBV21-1; size: NA
DNA: TGTGCCAGCAGCTTAGATTTGGGGCGGGCTAGCGGGGGGAACAGGGGTGCGCAGTATTTT; CDR3: CASSLDLGRASGGNRGAQYF; D: TRBD2; J: TRBJ2-3; V: TRBV11-2; size: NA
DNA: TGTGCCAGCAGGCAGGGACAGGTAAATCAGCCCCAGCATTTT; CDR3: CASRQGQVNQPQHF; D: TRBD1; J: TRBJ1-5; V: TRBV27; size: NA
DNA: TGTGCCAGCGTCCTTGGGTACAGCAAGAACACTGAAGCTTTCTTT; CDR3: CASVLGYSKNTEAFF; D: NA; J: TRBJ1-1; V: TRBV7-2; size: NA
DNA: TGTGCCAGTAGCGGGACCGCCGGGACAGGGCTAAATCAGCCCCAGCATTTT; CDR3: CASSGTAGTGLNQPQHF; D: TRBD1; J: TRBJ1-5; V: TRBV19; size: once
DNA: TGTGCCAGCAGCAGAGGGTTGGACACTGAAGCTTTCTTT; CDR3: CASSRGLDTEAFF; D: NA; J: TRBJ1-1; V: TRBV7-9; size: NA
DNA: TGTGCCAGCTCGGCCGTCTACAATGAGCAGTTCTTC; CDR3: CASSAVYNEQFF; D: NA; J: TRBJ2-1; V: TRBV18; size: NA